The rows below give T cell receptor beta chains drawn from one sample of a study of CXCR3-negative and CXCR3-positive naive CD8 T cells. TCRdb reprocessed the 5' RACE reads and reports one entry per CDR3 protein, with no DNA. The specimen's table records about 43,000 distinct CDR3 sequences. The sample comprised memory CD8+ T cells from blood. These receptors all come from a human donor in good health. Some clones in this sample may be carry-over from other donors' samples. The CDR3 runs from the conserved cysteine through the conserved F or W. Clone size appears in some rows only: once, few, many, or a class for an expanded clone.

v_call	j_call	clone_size	cdr3_aa
TRBV5-1	TRBJ2-7	NA	CASSLAATSEDEQYF
TRBV12-3/TRBV12-4	TRBJ1-1	NA	CASTFGTVEAFF
TRBV14	TRBJ2-7	NA	CARRRDRSYEQYF
TRBV3-1	TRBJ2-1	NA	CASSQDHSRGNEQFF
TRBV5-5	TRBJ2-7	NA	CASSATADSREQYF
TRBV6-2/TRBV6-3	TRBJ2-2	NA	CASNLRPRTSGGTTGELFF
TRBV9	TRBJ2-1	NA	CASSVTNEQFF
TRBV27	TRBJ2-5	NA	CASSLAGGQETQYF
TRBV29-1	TRBJ2-1	NA	CSVEDLPDRLLPYNEQFF
TRBV29-1	TRBJ1-2	NA	CSVVGNTYGYTF
TRBV4-3	TRBJ2-1	NA	CASSQGVWGDSYNEQFF
TRBV9	TRBJ1-1	NA	CASSSMLNTEAFF
TRBV5-6	TRBJ2-5	NA	CASSLGAGRETQYF
TRBV6-4	TRBJ2-5	NA	CASSDGTSGGQETQYF
TRBV7-9	TRBJ2-4	NA	CASSYSDKNIQYF
TRBV4-3	TRBJ1-6	NA	CASSQDRGDNSPLHF
TRBV7-9	TRBJ2-1	NA	CASSHPLSGTGNSYNEQFF
TRBV29-1	TRBJ2-2	NA	CSVTNRAGEGTGELFF
TRBV7-9	TRBJ1-4	NA	CASSPRTTTTNEKLFF
TRBV7-9	TRBJ1-1	NA	CASSIGQPNTEAFF
TRBV7-9	TRBJ1-2	NA	CASSLGWSYTF
TRBV13	TRBJ2-7	NA	CASSLDYEQYF
TRBV29-1	TRBJ1-1	NA	CSVEAAGSGWNTEAFF
TRBV7-9	TRBJ2-2	NA	CASSSVTPNTGELFF
TRBV20-1	TRBJ2-3	NA	CSTTEAGTSGGATQYF
TRBV29-1	TRBJ2-7	NA	CSVYLGTVFYEQYF
TRBV29-1	TRBJ2-1	NA	CSVEGDPSGGTYNEQFF
TRBV29-1	TRBJ2-1	NA	CSVEIVNDNEQFF
TRBV5-1	TRBJ2-5	NA	CASSLADYGTVVGETQYF
TRBV11-2	TRBJ2-3	NA	CASSLIGARTDTQYF
TRBV5-1	TRBJ2-4	NA	CASSHGTTEDPKNIQYF
TRBV4-2	TRBJ2-7	NA	CASSNQGGSYEQYF
TRBV6-2/TRBV6-3	TRBJ1-2	NA	CASGSGWEQEFYTF
TRBV7-2	TRBJ2-2	NA	CASSFGTTNTGELFF
TRBV2	TRBJ1-1	medium-sized	CASSVVITKGAFF
TRBV2	TRBJ2-3	NA	CASTDRQGISDTQYF
TRBV5-4	TRBJ2-1	NA	CASSSVNYNEQFF
TRBV20-1	TRBJ1-4	NA	CSARDGNPNEKLFF
TRBV6-4	TRBJ2-2	NA	CASTPEAGGNTGELFF
TRBV12-3/TRBV12-4	TRBJ2-7	NA	CASSQGHGQYF
TRBV20-1	TRBJ2-7	NA	CSARVGLDAYEQYF
TRBV3-1	TRBJ2-3	NA	CASSLTQGDTQYF
TRBV13	TRBJ2-1	NA	CASSSEDRKQFF